The 7 T cell receptor beta chains presented below share a single source sample, sequenced in a study of blood T cell repertoires in COVID-19. Repertoires were generated with immunoSEQ multiplex PCR, while TCRdb's copy carries only in-frame clones and drops some. The profile shows fewer than 250,000 clones, 87% of them singletons. Material: PBMCs or T cells enriched from blood (not recorded which). Source of these receptors: a man aged 30 to 45 in a cohort exposed to, infected with or recovered from COVID-19 (not recorded which).

CDR3 nucleotide sequence: TGTGCCAGCGGAAGGGGGTCCTACGAGCAGTACTTC. As protein: CASGRGSYEQYF. This chain links TRBV6-6 with TRBJ2-7; D perhaps matches TRBD1 (6 bases). CDR3 size: 12 residues. Trimming removed 8 bases from V and 1 base from J, with 9 bases in between. Germline V gene sequence: CDR1 MNHNY, CDR2 SVGAGI (reference sequence).

The rearrangement joins TRBV7-3 to TRBJ2-1, with TRBD2 matching over 10 bases. The length of the CDR3 is 16 residues. V was pared by 5 bases and J by 8 bases, with 12 bases of the junction left unmatched. Germline V lookup: CDR1 SGHTA, CDR2 FQGTGA. The CDR3 reads CASSTSLAGAPHEQFF. Here the CDR3 DNA reads TGTGCCAGCAGCACCAGTCTAGCGGGAGCCCCCCATGAGCAGTTCTTC.

The chain has TRBV5-6 and TRBJ1-2, with 7 nucleotides matching TRBD1. The CDR3 is 15 amino acids. V shed 4 bases, J shed 4 bases, and the junction held 10 bases outside the gene matches. The germline V gene encodes CDR1 SGHDT and CDR2 YYEEEE. CDR3 loop: CASSLTGHSSYGYTF. The CDR3 coding sequence is TGTGCCAGCAGCCTGACAGGGCATAGTAGCTATGGCTACACCTTC.

The V gene is TRBV7-2, the J gene TRBJ1-5; no clear D. The CDR3 extends over 17 amino acids. Germline loops: CDR1 SGHTA, CDR2 FQGNSA. Trimming cost V 0 bases and J 0 bases, with 12 bases left between them. In nucleotides, the CDR3 is TGTGCCAGCAGCTTAGCGCTGGCAGAATATAGCAATCAGCCCCAGCATTTT. Amino acid sequence: CASSLALAEYSNQPQHF.

The chain employs TRBV28 and TRBJ1-4, with 7 positions matching TRBD1. Germline V gives CDR1 MDHEN, CDR2 SYDVKM. CDR3 size: 15 residues. The V gene end was trimmed by 7 bases and the J gene end by 7 bases; junction bases not matched to a gene: 12. The CDR3 nucleotides are TGTGCCAGCACCTCACCCGCGACAGGGCTTGAAAAACTGTTTTTT. This gives the protein CASTSPATGLEKLFF.

The V and J genes are TRBV28 and TRBJ2-2; 11 nucleotides align to TRBD1. CDR1 is MDHEN, CDR2 SYDVKM, per germline. The CDR3 contains 20 residues. V lost 4 bases to trimming and J lost 3 bases; unmatched junction nucleotides: 16. The DNA for the CDR3 is TGTGCCAGCAGTTACGTTTATGGACAGGGGGCCGCGGGGGACACCGGGGAGCTGTTTTTT. It yields the protein CASSYVYGQGAAGDTGELFF.

The J gene is TRBJ2-2, the V gene TRBV19; 16 bases line up with TRBD2. Germline V gives CDR1 LNHDA, CDR2 SQIVND (reference sequence). CDR3 length equals 18 residues. J gave up 7 bases and V 9 bases, and 14 bases lay outside the gene matches. This CDR3 reads CASQRGTSGRAEGGELFF. CDR3 DNA sequence: TGTGCCAGCCAAAGGGGGACTAGCGGGAGGGCCGAGGGCGGGGAGCTGTTTTTT.